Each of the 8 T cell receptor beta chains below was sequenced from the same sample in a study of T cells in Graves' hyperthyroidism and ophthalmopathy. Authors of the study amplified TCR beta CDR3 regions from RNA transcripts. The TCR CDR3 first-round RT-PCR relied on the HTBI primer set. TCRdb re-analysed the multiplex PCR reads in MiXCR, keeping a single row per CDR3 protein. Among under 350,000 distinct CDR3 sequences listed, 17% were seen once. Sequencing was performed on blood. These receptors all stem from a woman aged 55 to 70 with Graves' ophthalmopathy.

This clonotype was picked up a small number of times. The CDR3 nucleotides read TGTGCCAGCCTAAGTAGTGGAGGGGACTATGGCTACACCTTC. This translates into CASLSSGGDYGYTF. V usage is TRBV19 and J usage is TRBJ1-2, with a tentative D call TRBD1 (5 bases). The V and J ends lost 9 bases and 3 bases respectively, with 17 bases between them. Germline V gene sequence: CDR1 LNHDA, CDR2 SQIVND (reference sequence). The CDR3 is 14 residues long.

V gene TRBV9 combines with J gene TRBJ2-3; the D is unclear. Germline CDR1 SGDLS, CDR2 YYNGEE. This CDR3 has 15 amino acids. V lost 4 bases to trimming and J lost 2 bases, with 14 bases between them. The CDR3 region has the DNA TGTGCCAGCAGCCCCGGTCTGATCTTCACAGATACGCAGTATTTT. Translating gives CASSPGLIFTDTQYF.

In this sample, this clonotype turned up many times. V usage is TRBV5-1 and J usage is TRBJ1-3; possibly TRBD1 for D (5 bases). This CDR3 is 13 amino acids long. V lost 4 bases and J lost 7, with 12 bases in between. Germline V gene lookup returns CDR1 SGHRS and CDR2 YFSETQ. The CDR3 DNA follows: TGCGCCAGCAGCCAGACAGAAAGCAACACCATATATTTT. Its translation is CASSQTESNTIYF.

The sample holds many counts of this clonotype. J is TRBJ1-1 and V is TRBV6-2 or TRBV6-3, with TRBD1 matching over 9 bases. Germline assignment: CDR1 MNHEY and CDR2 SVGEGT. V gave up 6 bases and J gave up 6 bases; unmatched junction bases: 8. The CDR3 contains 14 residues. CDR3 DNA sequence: TGTGCCAGCAGGCCGACAGGGGGTATTTCTGAAGCTTTCTTT. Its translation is CASRPTGGISEAFF.

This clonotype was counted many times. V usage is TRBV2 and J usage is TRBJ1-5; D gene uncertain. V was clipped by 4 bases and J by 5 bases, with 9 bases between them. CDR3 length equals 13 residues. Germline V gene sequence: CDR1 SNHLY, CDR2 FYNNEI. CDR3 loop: CASSAVSYQPQHF. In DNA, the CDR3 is TGTGCCAGCAGTGCTGTGTCCTATCAGCCCCAGCATTTT.

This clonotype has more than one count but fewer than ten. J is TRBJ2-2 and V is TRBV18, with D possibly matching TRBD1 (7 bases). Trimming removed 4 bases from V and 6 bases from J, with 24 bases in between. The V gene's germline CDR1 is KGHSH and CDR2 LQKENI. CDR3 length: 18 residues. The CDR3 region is CASSRGTDSSALAGELFF. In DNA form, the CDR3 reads TGTGCCAGCTCACGCGGGACAGATTCATCAGCTCTAGCCGGGGAGCTGTTTTTT.

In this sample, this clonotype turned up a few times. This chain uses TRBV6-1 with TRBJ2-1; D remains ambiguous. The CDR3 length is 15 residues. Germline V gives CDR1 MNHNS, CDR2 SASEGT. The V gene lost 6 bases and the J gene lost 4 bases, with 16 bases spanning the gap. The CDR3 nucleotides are TGTGCCAGCAGGGGGTCCGAGAGCCTTTACAATGAGCAGTTCTTC. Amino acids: CASRGSESLYNEQFF.

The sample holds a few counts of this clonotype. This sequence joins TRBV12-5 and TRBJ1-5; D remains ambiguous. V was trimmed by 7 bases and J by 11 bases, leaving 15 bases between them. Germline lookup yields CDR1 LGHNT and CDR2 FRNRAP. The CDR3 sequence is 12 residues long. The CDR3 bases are TGTGCTAGTGCCCCCCTCGGTTTAGCCCAGCATTTT. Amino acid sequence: CASAPLGLAQHF.